The source of this T cell receptor (beta chain) is a study of cytomegalovirus exposure and HLA in healthy donors. The CDR3 covers 15 residues. Trimming pared 2 bases from V and 3 bases from J, leaving 11 bases between. Germline assignment: CDR1 MNHEY and CDR2 SVGAGI. PCR primers comprised 60 Vbeta and 13 Jbeta primers. The table came from immunoSEQ multiplex PCR; TCRdb's copy has only in-frame clones and leaves some out. The sample totals under 200,000 clones. Source material: PBMCs. This TCR was sampled from a woman younger than 35 in good health and CMV-seropositive. The rearrangement joins TRBV6-5 to TRBJ1-5, with D maybe TRBD1 (6 bases). In DNA form, the CDR3 reads TGTGCCAGCAGTTACGGGGGGGGCCCCAATCAGCCCCAGCATTTT. Protein product: CASSYGGGPNQPQHF.